This T cell receptor (beta chain) was identified in a study of blood T cell repertoires in COVID-19. For the study at large: There were acute and convalescent COVID-19 samples, and they came from the United States, Italy and Spain.

The CDR3 runs to 14 residues. The V and J ends lost 6 bases and 4 bases, in that order; junction bases with no gene match: 5. Germline lookup yields CDR1 MGHRA and CDR2 YSYEKL. Using immunoSEQ multiplex PCR, the repertoire was profiled, and TCRdb retains in-frame clones only, with some absent. The table includes about 82,000 clones, roughly 90% detected once. The participants were between roughly 18 and 100 years old and came from under 25 US areas. Participants reported their clinical history, and cohort assignment relied on those reports. This chain joins TRBV4-1 and TRBJ1-2; 10 bases match TRBD1. The receptor was isolated from a woman aged 50 to 60 with acute COVID-19. Source material: PBMCs or T cells enriched from blood (not recorded which). CDR3 amino acids: CASRRTGGSYGYTF. CDR3 coding DNA: TGCGCCAGCAGACGGACAGGGGGAAGCTATGGCTACACCTTC.